This T cell receptor (beta chain) appears in the sequencing data of a study of pediatric ulcerative colitis. Overall study context: Disease was pancolitis in 7 or 8 and left-sided in two, histology-confirmed.

Trimming removed 5 bases from V and 11 bases from J; junction bases left unmatched: 10. Germline V CDR1 and CDR2: SGHTA, FQGNSA. The CDR3 sequence is 13 residues long. The study's findings and limits: Rectal repertoires separated controls, mild-moderate and acute severe colitis. Blood-derived T cells may be present in rectal pinch biopsies.

The rectum was sampled with one to two pinch biopsies at colonoscopy. There are a few counts of this clone. Antigen specificity is unknown. This was a survey-level run. Libraries were prepared by immunoSEQ multiplex PCR; TCRdb keeps only in-frame clonotypes and omits some of them. In the table there are around 20,000 clones, just under 75% of which are singletons. The sequenced sample consisted of gut tissue. The source is a boy younger than 18 with moderate ulcerative colitis. This chain uses TRBV7-2 with TRBJ1-1; 8 nucleotides line up with TRBD1. The CDR3 nucleotides read TGTGCCAGCAGCACCGATTGGACAGGGAACGCTTTCTTT. Encoded protein: CASSTDWTGNAFF.